A selection of T cell receptor beta chains follows, all from one sample in a study of monozygotic twins with inflammatory bowel disease. From the 5' RACE reads, TCRdb lists one entry per CDR3 protein and no DNA. This table holds about 210,000 distinct CDR3 sequences. Sequencing input: blood. The source of these receptors is a human donor with ulcerative colitis or Crohn's disease, or a healthy co-twin of an affected twin (not recorded which). CDR3s include the opening cysteine and the closing phenylalanine or tryptophan.

v_call	j_call	cdr3_aa
TRBV20-1	TRBJ1-2	CSAIEGRNYGYTF
TRBV20-1	TRBJ1-1	CSARVMGPGAEAFF
TRBV5-1	TRBJ1-2	CASSSTGDGGYGYTF
TRBV5-1	TRBJ2-3	CASSLGVVDTQYF
TRBV5-1	TRBJ1-1	CASSRDTTSAAFF
TRBV12-3/TRBV12-4	TRBJ1-2	CASGQGALYGYTF
TRBV20-1	TRBJ2-7	CSARGQQGAYEQYF
TRBV9	TRBJ1-1	CASSQSKNTEAFF
TRBV15	TRBJ1-1	CATSRERGGPTEAFF
TRBV27	TRBJ1-2	CASSLSSAGNGYTF
TRBV7-9	TRBJ2-5	CASGSLTGGQETQYF
TRBV3-1	TRBJ1-2	CASSQRTGEGYTF
TRBV7-9	TRBJ2-5	CASNGDLRGETQYF
TRBV5-1	TRBJ1-2	CASSLAVGGVYGYTF
TRBV5-6	TRBJ2-3	CASSLKRGMDTQYF
TRBV7-9	TRBJ2-7	CASSQTLTENEQYF
TRBV6-5	TRBJ1-2	CASSEVERAGYTF
TRBV6-1	TRBJ1-4	CAGGEARAGSEKLFF
TRBV3-1	TRBJ1-6	CASSQVFERVGGLGSPLHF
TRBV4-1	TRBJ1-4	CASSQEGPGVKGNEKLFF
TRBV7-8	TRBJ1-5	CASSSRQTNQPQHF
TRBV4-2	TRBJ2-6	CASSQDDSSGANVLTF
TRBV20-1	TRBJ2-4	CSAPGPKNIQYF
TRBV4-2	TRBJ2-4	CASSQDSAAGTKNIQYF
TRBV18	TRBJ2-1	CASSPGLAGQSSYNEQFF
TRBV5-4	TRBJ2-2	CASSFGGTGTNTGELFF
TRBV20-1	TRBJ2-7	CSARVYTSGGLYPYEQYF
TRBV5-5	TRBJ1-5	CASSLWAGSVQPQHF
TRBV5-4	TRBJ2-6	CASSGEEQGIVLTF
TRBV4-1	TRBJ2-5	CASSQVASRTGAQYF